Shown below are 32 T cell receptor beta chains from a single sample sequenced in a study of T-cell memory formation after mild COVID-19. From the 5' RACE reads, TCRdb called clonotypes with MiXCR, one entry per CDR3 protein. The data show about 180,000 distinct CDR3 sequences, under 20% seen once. Sequencing was carried out using PBMCs or a T cell subset sorted from them (not recorded which). Receptors were obtained from an adult woman who had mild COVID-19 (a few samples of this study predate the infection). Cell type and time point are not known.

This chain uses TRBV19 with TRBJ1-1, with D uncertain. The CDR3 contains 14 residues. Trimming took 3 bases from V and 1 from J, leaving 9 bases between them. Germline CDR1 LNHDA, CDR2 SQIVND (reference sequence). CDR3 sequence reads: CASSIPAGNTEAFF. The CDR3 coding sequence is TGTGCCAGTAGTATCCCAGCAGGGAACACTGAAGCTTTCTTT. Full variable domain (remainder filled in from reference TRBV19 and TRBJ1-1): DGGITQSPKYLFRKEGQNVTLSCEQNLNHDAMYWYRQDPGQGLRLIYYSQIVNDFQKGDIAEGYSVSREKKESFPLTVTSAQKNPTAFYLCASSIPAGNTEAFFGQGTRLTVV.

The chain uses TRBV6-2 or TRBV6-3 and TRBJ2-1; D gene ambiguous. CDR1 and CDR2 from the germline V gene are MNHEY and SVGEGT. There are 15 residues in the CDR3. V lost 7 bases, J lost 0 bases, and 13 bases lay in between. The DNA for the CDR3 is TGTGCCAGCAACGGAGCGACGAGCTCCTACAATGAGCAGTTCTTC. This translates into CASNGATSSYNEQFF.

This rearrangement joins TRBV4-3 to TRBJ2-5; D is possibly TRBD1 (6 bases). V lost 0 bases and J lost 5, with 10 bases in between. Germline lookup yields CDR1 LGHNA and CDR2 YSLEER. This CDR3 is built from 14 residues. The CDR3 nucleotides are TGCGCCAGCAGCCAAGATTCAGGGGTGGAGACCCAGTACTTC. It yields the protein CASSQDSGVETQYF.

The rearrangement links TRBV11-2 to TRBJ2-1; 8 bases align to TRBD2. Germline V gene sequence: CDR1 SGHAT, CDR2 FQNNGV. J lost 3 bases, V lost 4 bases, and 11 bases had no gene match. The CDR3 is 17 residues long. The CDR3 DNA reads TGTGCCAGCAGCTCCCGCGGACTAGCCGGTTTCTACAATGAGCAGTTCTTC. Its protein is CASSSRGLAGFYNEQFF.

The sample holds one count of this clonotype. The chain uses TRBV12-3 or TRBV12-4 and TRBJ1-2; no firm D call. The CDR3 runs 11 residues. The V gene lost 6 bases and the J gene lost 3 bases, with 5 bases spanning the gap. CDR3 sequence reads: CASSTYYGYTF. In nucleotides, the CDR3 is TGTGCCAGCAGCACATACTATGGCTACACCTTC.

This clonotype was seen at least ten times. J is TRBJ2-1 and V is TRBV24-1; D is tentatively TRBD1 or TRBD2 (7 bases each). From germline, CDR1 is KGHDR and CDR2 SFDVKD. The CDR3 is made up of 15 amino acids. V lost 7 bases to trimming and J lost 5 bases, with 17 bases between them. CDR3 DNA sequence: TGTGCCACCAGAGGGACAGCGGGGCAGCACAATGAGCAGTTCTTC. It yields the protein CATRGTAGQHNEQFF.

The V call is TRBV4-3, the J call TRBJ2-1; 7 positions match TRBD2. CDR3 size: 14 residues. Unmatched junction bases numbered 10, after V lost 4 bases and J lost 10 bases. CDR1 is LGHNA, CDR2 YSLEER, per germline. The CDR3 DNA follows: TGCGCCAGCAGCCGCCTTAGCGGGCCGGGGGAGCAGTTCTTC. It yields the protein CASSRLSGPGEQFF.

This rearrangement joins TRBV4-3 to TRBJ2-1, with 7 bases identical to TRBD2. The V gene end was trimmed by 0 bases and the J gene end by 0 bases; junction bases not matched to a gene: 2. This CDR3 comprises 16 residues. Germline values: CDR1 LGHNA, CDR2 YSLEER. The CDR3 here is CASSQEGGSSYNEQFF. The CDR3 coding sequence is TGCGCCAGCAGCCAAGAGGGCGGGAGCTCCTACAATGAGCAGTTCTTC.

The gene calls are TRBV3-1 and TRBJ2-3; 9 bases are shared with TRBD2. This CDR3 spans 14 amino acids. With 3 bases clipped from V and 3 bases from J, the junction kept 1 base outside the gene matches. Germline assignment: CDR1 LGHDT and CDR2 YNNKEL (reference sequence). This CDR3 is CASSHAGGTDTQYF. DNA of the CDR3: TGTGCCAGCAGCCACGCGGGGGGGACAGATACGCAGTATTTT.

This chain's CDR3 is CASSLTANAQDTQYF. The CDR3 nucleotides are TGCGCCAGCAGCTTGACAGCTAACGCACAGGATACGCAGTATTTT. The V gene is TRBV5-1, the J gene TRBJ2-3; D gene ambiguous. V lost 1 base to trimming and J lost 6 bases, with 15 bases between them. The CDR3 sequence is 15 residues long. Looked up from germline, CDR1 is SGHRS and CDR2 is YFSETQ.

This clonotype was seen more than once but under ten times. This rearrangement joins TRBV27 to TRBJ2-7; 8 nucleotides line up with TRBD1. J gave up 2 bases and V 8 bases, and 5 bases lay outside the gene matches. This CDR3 region has 13 residues. CDR1 and CDR2 from the germline V gene are MNHEY and SMNVEV (reference sequence). This CDR3 reads CASWTGSTYEQYF. The CDR3, as DNA: TGTGCCAGCTGGACAGGGTCTACCTACGAGCAGTACTTC.

The chain joins TRBV11-2 to TRBJ2-7, with D hard to call. V lost 6 bases to trimming and J lost 0 bases, with 12 bases between them. The germline V gene encodes CDR1 SGHAT and CDR2 FQNNGV. The CDR3 consists of 14 residues. The CDR3 bases are TGTGCCAGCAGTTCAGGTTTCAGCTCCTACGAGCAGTACTTC. Translation gives CASSSGFSSYEQYF.

The CDR3 loop reads CASSLSDPDYGYTF. The CDR3 DNA is TGCGCCAGCAGCTTGTCCGACCCGGATTATGGCTACACCTTC. The chain joins TRBV5-1 to TRBJ1-2; D call uncertain. CDR1 and CDR2 from the germline V gene are SGHRS and YFSETQ. The CDR3 contains 14 residues. Trimming took off 1 base at V and 5 bases at J, with 12 bases between the two ends.

There are many counts of this clonotype. This chain connects TRBV2 to TRBJ2-3; a weak D match, TRBD1 (5 bases). The CDR3 loop spans 15 amino acids. From germline, CDR1 is SNHLY and CDR2 FYNNEI. Trimming removed 3 bases from V and 0 bases from J, with 10 bases in between. CDR3 region: CASSDVRQSTDTQYF. The CDR3 DNA sequence: TGTGCCAGCAGTGATGTCCGACAGAGCACAGATACGCAGTATTTT.

At least ten counts were recorded for this clonotype. The chain has TRBV5-1 and TRBJ2-7; D possibly corresponds to TRBD1 (5 bases). The V and J ends lost 0 bases and 0 bases respectively, with 10 bases between them. Germline V gene sequence: CDR1 SGHRS, CDR2 YFSETQ. The CDR3 totals 15 residues. CDR3 loop: CASSLEVTASYEQYF. CDR3 DNA: TGCGCCAGCAGCTTGGAAGTGACAGCCTCCTACGAGCAGTACTTC.

V and J are TRBV7-9 and TRBJ2-1; a weak D match, TRBD1 (5 bases). CDR3 length: 13 residues. V lost 1 base and J lost 12, with 13 bases in between. The germline V gene encodes CDR1 SEHNR and CDR2 FQNEAQ (reference sequence). The CDR3 DNA follows: TGTGCCAGCAGCTTAGAACGGCCTCAGGGGCAGTTCTTC. It yields the protein CASSLERPQGQFF.

This clonotype occurred a few times. V is TRBV20-1 and J is TRBJ2-1, with 12 bases fitting TRBD2. Trimming took 5 bases from V and 7 from J; bases not matched to a gene: 6. The CDR3 has 14 amino acids. Per the germline V gene, CDR1 is DFQATT and CDR2 is SNEGSKA (reference sequence). CDR3 amino acids: CSAYGLAGKNEQFF. CDR3 in DNA: TGCAGTGCTTATGGACTAGCGGGAAAGAATGAGCAGTTCTTC.

This chain links TRBV7-2 with TRBJ2-1; the D gene could be TRBD1 or TRBD2 (6 bases each). CDR1 SGHTA and CDR2 FQGNSA come from the germline V gene. The CDR3 is made up of 14 amino acids. Trimming took 5 bases from V and 9 from J, leaving 17 bases between them. The CDR3 nucleotides read TGTGCCAGCAGCGTAAGGGGGGCTCAGGGTGAGCAGTTCTTC. As protein: CASSVRGAQGEQFF.

This clonotype was detected a few times. The chain employs TRBV3-1 and TRBJ1-5, with D possibly being TRBD1 (5 bases). V was pared by 1 base and J by 7 bases, with 11 bases between. CDR1 is LGHDT and CDR2 is YNNKEL in the germline V gene (reference sequence). CDR3 length equals 14 residues. CDR3 sequence reads: CASSQGERGQPQHF. The CDR3 DNA is TGTGCCAGCAGCCAAGGCGAGCGGGGGCAGCCCCAGCATTTT. The full variable domain, its missing parts supplied by reference TRBV3-1 and TRBJ1-5, is DTAVSQTPKYLVTQMGNDKSIKCEQNLGHDTMYWYKQDSKKFLKIMFSYNNKELIINETVPNRFSPKSPDKAHLNLHINSLELGDSAVYFCASSQGERGQPQHFGDGTRLSIL.

This clonotype was counted a few times. The chain employs TRBV2 and TRBJ2-1; no reliable D call. Trimming left V 5 bases short and J 4 bases short, with 9 bases between. CDR3 length equals 13 residues. The germline gives CDR1 SNHLY, CDR2 FYNNEI. The CDR3 DNA sequence: TGTGCCAGCAGTTCCTGGGAATACAATGAGCAGTTCTTC. Translating gives CASSSWEYNEQFF.

The CDR3 loop reads CASAIGGDQETQYF. The CDR3 nucleotides read TGTGCCTCCGCGATCGGGGGCGACCAAGAGACCCAGTACTTC. This rearrangement joins TRBV10-3 to TRBJ2-5; D possibly matches TRBD1 or TRBD2 (6 bases each). The germline V and J ends were trimmed by 11 bases and 0 bases, with 16 bases remaining between them. The CDR3 covers 14 residues. Germline V gene lookup returns CDR1 ENHRY and CDR2 SYGVKD.

This clonotype was counted a few times. The chain uses TRBV7-9 and TRBJ2-5; D is ambiguous. Between the trimmed V and J ends, which lost 0 bases and 5 bases, there was a span of 19 bases. The CDR3 is 17 residues long. The germline V gene has CDR1 SEHNR and CDR2 FQNEAQ (reference sequence). This chain's CDR3 is CASSLAESRSRGETQYF. The CDR3 DNA is TGTGCCAGCAGCTTAGCGGAGAGTCGATCACGCGGCGAGACCCAGTACTTC. Combining the CDR3 with reference TRBV7-9 and TRBJ2-5 gives the whole variable domain DTGVSQNPRHKITKRGQNVTFRCDPISEHNRLYWYRQTLGQGPEFLTYFQNEAQLEKSRLLSDRFSAERPKGSFSTLEIQRTEQGDSAMYLCASSLAESRSRGETQYFGPGTRLLVL.

V and J are TRBV10-3 and TRBJ2-7; 8 nucleotides align to TRBD2. The J segment lost 4 bases and the V segment lost 6 bases, leaving 8 bases of the junction unmatched. Germline assignment: CDR1 ENHRY and CDR2 SYGVKD. The CDR3 extends over 14 amino acids. The CDR3 region has the DNA TGTGCCATCAGGCCCGAGATAGCGGGATACGAGCAGTACTTC. It is translated as CAIRPEIAGYEQYF.

The count of this clonotype is one. The rearrangement links TRBV15 to TRBJ2-3; 8 positions match TRBD1. The CDR3 has 15 amino acids. Germline loops: CDR1 LNHNV, CDR2 YYDKDF (reference sequence). Unmatched junction bases numbered 7, after V lost 7 bases and J lost 1 base. The DNA for the CDR3 is TGTGCCACCACCACGGACAGGGTAGGCACAGATACGCAGTATTTT. Residues: CATTTDRVGTDTQYF.

This clonotype came up a few times. The V call is TRBV9, the J call TRBJ2-1; maybe TRBD1 (5 bases). V lost 2 bases and J 4 bases, leaving 13 bases between the germline ends. This CDR3 has 15 amino acids. Germline-derived CDR1 and CDR2 are SGDLS and YYNGEE. CDR3 DNA sequence: TGTGCCAGCAGCGTCGGTAAGGGGCCTTACAATGAGCAGTTCTTC. Its protein is CASSVGKGPYNEQFF. Drawing the rest from reference TRBV9 and TRBJ2-1, the complete variable domain is DSGVTQTPKHLITATGQRVTLRCSPRSGDLSVYWYQQSLDQGLQFLIQYYNGEERAKGNILERFSAQQFPDLHSELNLSSLELGDSALYFCASSVGKGPYNEQFFGPGTRLTVL.

This clonotype was counted a few times. J is TRBJ1-1 and V is TRBV6-6; 8 positions agree with TRBD1. With V trimmed by 2 bases and J by 4 bases, 12 bases remained unmatched. CDR1 MNHNY and CDR2 SVGAGI come from the germline V gene (reference sequence). The CDR3 is made up of 17 amino acids. The CDR3 here is CASSYTGQGAVGTEAFF. The DNA for the CDR3 is TGTGCCAGCAGTTACACGGGGCAGGGGGCGGTTGGCACTGAAGCTTTCTTT.

This clonotype was counted many times. J is TRBJ2-3 and V is TRBV20-1; the match to TRBD2 covers 11 bases. The CDR3 totals 16 residues. Germline CDR1 reads DFQATT; CDR2 reads SNEGSKA (reference sequence). The junction had 11 bases not matched to a gene; V was cut back by 6 bases and J by 3 bases. The CDR3 reads CSAPGLAGGPTDTQYF. The DNA for the CDR3 is TGCAGTGCCCCCGGGTTAGCGGGAGGGCCAACAGATACGCAGTATTTT.

In this sample, this clonotype turned up once. This sequence joins TRBV6-5 and TRBJ1-5; D gene uncertain. Per the germline V gene, CDR1 is MNHEY and CDR2 is SVGAGI. Trimming removed 5 bases from V and 0 bases from J, with 8 bases in between. CDR3 length equals 14 residues. Here the CDR3 DNA reads TGTGCCAGCAGTCGAACCCATAGCAATCAGCCCCAGCATTTT. Protein sequence: CASSRTHSNQPQHF.

This clonotype was counted a few times. The rearrangement joins TRBV12-5 to TRBJ1-2; maybe TRBD1 (5 bases). The CDR3 extends over 14 amino acids. Germline V gene sequence: CDR1 LGHNT, CDR2 FRNRAP. V gave up 1 base and J gave up 4 bases, with 10 bases separating them. The CDR3 here is CASGLGDSIYGYTF. The CDR3 DNA is TGTGCTAGTGGTTTGGGGGACTCCATCTATGGCTACACCTTC. The whole variable domain, remainder taken from reference TRBV12-5 and TRBJ1-2, is DARVTQTPRHKVTEMGQEVTMRCQPILGHNTVFWYRQTMMQGLELLAYFRNRAPLDDSGMPKDRFSAEMPDATLATLKIQPSEPRDSAVYFCASGLGDSIYGYTFGSGTRLTVV.

The V call is TRBV4-2, the J call TRBJ1-2, with a weak D call TRBD1 (6 bases). Between the trimmed V and J ends, which lost 0 bases and 8 bases, there was a span of 28 bases. CDR3 size: 19 residues. Germline V CDR1 and CDR2: LGHNA, YNFKEQ. CDR3 nucleotides: TGTGCCAGCAGCCAAGATCGTAGGGGACAAGGGCTCGTCTTTTCGGGCTACACCTTC. This sequence encodes CASSQDRRGQGLVFSGYTF.

The genes are TRBV6-5 and TRBJ1-5; D unclear. V was clipped by 0 bases and J by 5 bases, with 8 bases between them. Germline CDR1 reads MNHEY; CDR2 reads SVGAGI. The CDR3 extends over 14 amino acids. The CDR3 nucleotides are TGTGCCAGCAGTTACTCGAATCGGGATCAGCCCCAGCATTTT. It codes for CASSYSNRDQPQHF.

This clonotype was recorded a few times. This chain uses TRBV7-6 with TRBJ2-2, with TRBD1 matching 9 bases. The CDR3 spans 15 residues. With V trimmed by 7 bases and J by 7 bases, 10 bases remained unmatched. The germline gives CDR1 SGHVS, CDR2 FNYEAQ. In DNA, the CDR3 is TGTGCCAGCAACACTCCGGGACAGGGAAACGGGGAGCTGTTTTTT. Amino acids: CASNTPGQGNGELFF.